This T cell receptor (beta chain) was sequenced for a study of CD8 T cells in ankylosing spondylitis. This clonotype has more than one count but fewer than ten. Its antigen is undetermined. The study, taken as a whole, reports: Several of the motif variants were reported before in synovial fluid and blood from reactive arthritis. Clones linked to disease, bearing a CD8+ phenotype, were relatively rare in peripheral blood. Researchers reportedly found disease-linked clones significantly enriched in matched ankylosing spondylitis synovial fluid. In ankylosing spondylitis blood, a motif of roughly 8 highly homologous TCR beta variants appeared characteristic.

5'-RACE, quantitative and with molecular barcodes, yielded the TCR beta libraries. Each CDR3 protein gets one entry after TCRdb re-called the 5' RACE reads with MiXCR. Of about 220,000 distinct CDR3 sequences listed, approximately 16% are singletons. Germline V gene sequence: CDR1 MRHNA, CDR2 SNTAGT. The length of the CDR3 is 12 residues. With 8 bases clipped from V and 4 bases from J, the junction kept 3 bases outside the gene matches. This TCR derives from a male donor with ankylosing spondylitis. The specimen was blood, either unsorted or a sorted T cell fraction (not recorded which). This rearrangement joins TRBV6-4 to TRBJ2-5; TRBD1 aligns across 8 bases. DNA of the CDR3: TGTGCCAGCGGACAGGGTAGAGAGACCCAGTACTTC. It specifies CASGQGRETQYF.